Listed here is a single T cell receptor beta chain. Antigen specificity is unknown. The source of the sample is a study of T cell responses to AZD1222 COVID-19 vaccine. Whole-study results and caveats: CD4 TCRs covered the whole spike, strongest at regions 160-218 and 743-854. Repertoires were obtained solely post-peak T cell response.

Profiling relied on immunoSEQ multiplex PCR, and the TCRdb table lists in-frame clones only, not all of them. Of about 110,000 clones detected, 80% to 95% appear once; the ten largest clones hold 2% to 2.5%. The germline V gene has CDR1 KGHSH and CDR2 LQKENI. This CDR3 comprises 14 residues. The V end was cut by 3 bases, the J end by 11 bases, with 14 bases between. This rearrangement joins TRBV18 to TRBJ1-6; tentative D call: TRBD1 (5 bases). The sequence came from an adult who received the AZD1222 COVID-19 vaccine. The starting material was peripheral blood, obtained 28 days after the second AZD1222 dose. The CDR3 region has the DNA TGTGCCAGCTCACCCACGACAGCCGCGACACCCCTCCACTTT. Protein: CASSPTTAATPLHF.